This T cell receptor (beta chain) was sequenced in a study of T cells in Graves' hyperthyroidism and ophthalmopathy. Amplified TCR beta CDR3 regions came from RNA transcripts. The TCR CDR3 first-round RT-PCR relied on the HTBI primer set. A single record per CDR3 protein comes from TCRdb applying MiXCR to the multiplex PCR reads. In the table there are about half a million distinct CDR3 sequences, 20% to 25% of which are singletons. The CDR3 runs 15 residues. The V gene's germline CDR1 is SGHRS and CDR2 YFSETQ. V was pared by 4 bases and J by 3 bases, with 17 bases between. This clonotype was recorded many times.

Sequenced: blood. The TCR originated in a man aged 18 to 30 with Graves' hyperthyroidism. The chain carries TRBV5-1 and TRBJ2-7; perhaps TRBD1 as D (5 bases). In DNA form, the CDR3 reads TGCGCCAGCAGCCCTGGGCTACCTAGGGGCTACGAGCAGTACTTC. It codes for CASSPGLPRGYEQYF.